The clone carrying this T cell receptor beta chain was seen repeatedly, ten times or more. The antigen remains undetermined. This entry is derived from a study of CD8 T cells in ankylosing spondylitis. Germline CDR1 SQVTM, CDR2 ANQGSEA. Trimming left V 4 bases short and J 4 bases short, with 10 bases between. The CDR3 loop spans 12 amino acids. Researchers built TCR beta libraries using quantitative 5'-RACE with molecular barcodes. Each CDR3 protein is one row after TCRdb ran MiXCR on the 5' RACE reads. The sample lists approximately 300,000 distinct CDR3 sequences, about a fifth occurring once. General study results and limits: Within matched ankylosing spondylitis synovial fluid, disease-linked clones were reportedly significantly enriched.

Material: blood, either unsorted or a sorted T cell fraction (not recorded which). The chain has TRBV29-1 and TRBJ2-5; TRBD2 is a possible D gene (6 bases). This TCR derives from a female donor with ankylosing spondylitis or in good health (not recorded which). CDR3 DNA: TGCAGCGTTGCTTGGAGGGTAGAGACCCAGTACTTC. It encodes CSVAWRVETQYF.